Sequencing of this TCR beta chain was carried out in a study of T cell repertoires in cytomegalovirus infection. Study as a whole: In the study, CMV epitopes included recently identified HLA-C-restricted and well-studied HLA-B-restricted ones. From public TCR beta signatures came an indication of both CMV infection and matching HLA type.

V lost 3 bases to trimming and J lost 7 bases, with 22 bases between them. Germline CDR1 SGHDT, CDR2 YYEEEE. The CDR3 length is 16 residues. TCRdb re-analysed the reads in MiXCR, keeping a single row per CDR3 protein. The sample has some 800,000 distinct CDR3 sequences, 32% seen once. As for this clonotype: Its target is unknown.

The sample was cultured CD8+ T cells from PBMCs, taken from culture after CMV antigen stimulation. This sequence was found in a human donor in good health (CMV status not recorded). Some clones in this sample may be carry-over from other donors' samples. V usage is TRBV5-6 and J usage is TRBJ1-1, with D tentatively TRBD1 (6 bases). The CDR3 nucleotides are TGTGCCAGCAGCTCAGGATCTAACAGGGCATCGGGTGAAGCTTTCTTT. Protein sequence: CASSSGSNRASGEAFF.